Presented here are 9 T cell receptor beta chains from one specimen sequenced in a study of T cell changes during pregnancy in multiple sclerosis. Some clones are missing from TCRdb's copy, which holds only in-frame ones; the method was immunoSEQ multiplex PCR. Of more than 45,000 clones in the sample, 85% to 95% were seen once. The sequenced sample was CD4+ T cells from peripheral blood mononuclear cells, obtained in the second trimester of pregnancy. The origin of the receptors is a female donor in good health, enrolled as a control in a pregnancy study.

The gene calls are TRBV28 and TRBJ1-2; TRBD1 matches 9 bases. Per germline, CDR1 MDHEN and CDR2 SYDVKM. CDR3 length equals 14 residues. Trimming cost V 5 bases and J 6 bases; bases outside gene matches: 7. CDR3 in amino acids: CASSVDRGPDGYTF. The DNA for the CDR3 is TGTGCCAGCAGTGTGGACAGGGGACCCGATGGCTACACCTTC.

This clone showed up just once. The J gene is TRBJ2-2, the V gene TRBV5-6, with a tentative D call TRBD2 (5 bases). Germline CDR1 reads SGHDT; CDR2 reads YYEEEE. V dropped 3 bases and J dropped 5 bases, with 14 bases sitting between them. The CDR3 has 15 amino acids. The CDR3 region has the DNA TGTGCCAGCAGCTACCGGACTCCTAGAACCGGGGAGCTGTTTTTT. It encodes CASSYRTPRTGELFF.

The V gene is TRBV7-3, the J gene TRBJ2-1; 11 nucleotides match TRBD2. CDR3 length equals 15 residues. V was clipped by 5 bases and J by 4 bases; unmatched bases: 4. CDR1 is SGHTA and CDR2 is FQGTGA in the germline V gene. This chain's CDR3 is CASSRTSGQYNEQFF. CDR3 in DNA: TGTGCCAGCAGCCGGACTAGCGGGCAGTACAATGAGCAGTTCTTC.

The genes are TRBV5-1 and TRBJ1-4, with D possibly matching TRBD1 (6 bases). V lost 2 bases, J lost 4 bases, and 9 bases lay in between. The CDR3 contains 14 residues. Germline CDR1 reads SGHRS; CDR2 reads YFSETQ. The DNA for the CDR3 is TGCGCCAGCAGCTTAGGGGGATTTAATGAAAAACTGTTTTTT. This translates into CASSLGGFNEKLFF. Filled out from reference TRBV5-1 and TRBJ1-4, the complete variable domain reads KAGVTQTPRYLIKTRGQQVTLSCSPISGHRSVSWYQQTPGQGLQFLFEYFSETQRNKGNFPGRFSGRQFSNSRSEMNVSTLELGDSALYLCASSLGGFNEKLFFGSGTQLSVL.

The chain combines TRBV19 with TRBJ1-5; 9 nucleotides line up with TRBD1. The CDR3 extends over 20 amino acids. The germline V gene has CDR1 LNHDA and CDR2 SQIVND (reference sequence). With 5 bases clipped from V and 0 bases from J, the junction kept 17 bases outside the gene matches. CDR3 amino acids: CASSVTRGTGTTFSNQPQHF. The CDR3 nucleotides read TGTGCCAGTAGTGTAACCCGCGGGACAGGGACAACCTTTAGCAATCAGCCCCAGCATTTT.

The count of this clone is one. V gene TRBV6-1 combines with J gene TRBJ1-3; a possible D gene is TRBD1 (6 bases). Germline CDR1 reads MNHNS; CDR2 reads SASEGT. Trimming took off 5 bases at V and 4 bases at J, with 9 bases between the two ends. The length of the CDR3 is 13 residues. The CDR3 sequence: CASSSGQGNTIYF. Written as DNA, the CDR3 is TGTGCCAGCAGTTCCGGACAGGGAAACACCATATATTTT.

This clone was counted between two and nine times. V is TRBV13 and J is TRBJ2-3; 8 bases agree with TRBD2. There are 13 residues in the CDR3. The germline gives CDR1 PRHDT, CDR2 FYEKMQ (reference sequence). Trimming took 5 bases from V and 7 from J; bases not matched to a gene: 5. This chain's CDR3 is CASSHTSGYTQYF. For the CDR3, the DNA is TGTGCCAGCAGCCATACTAGCGGATATACGCAGTATTTT.

The chain couples TRBV10-3 to TRBJ2-5, with 7 bases fitting TRBD2. The CDR3 spans 15 residues. Trimming removed 6 bases from V and 2 bases from J; junction bases left unmatched: 9. Germline CDR1 is ENHRY and CDR2 is SYGVKD. In DNA, the CDR3 is TGTGCCATCAGGAAGGGAGGACTAGGTCAAGAGACCCAGTACTTC. Translated, it gives CAIRKGGLGQETQYF.

The CDR3 here is CASSPGDWLAKNIQYF. The CDR3 coding sequence is TGTGCCAGCAGCCCCGGGGACTGGCTAGCCAAAAACATTCAGTACTTC. The rearrangement uses TRBV9 and TRBJ2-4, with D possibly being TRBD2 (6 bases). This CDR3 has 16 amino acids. CDR1 and CDR2 from the germline V gene are SGDLS and YYNGEE. Between the trimmed V and J ends, which lost 4 bases and 0 bases, there was a span of 14 bases.